One sample yielded the 12 T cell receptor beta chains listed below, sequenced in a study of blood T cell repertoires in COVID-19. Produced via immunoSEQ multiplex PCR; TCRdb's table is partial and in-frame only. The repertoire holds about 160,000 clones, with approximately 88% as singletons. The specimen sequenced was peripheral blood. These receptors all stem from a man between 60 and 75 years old with acute or convalescent COVID-19.

The chain recombines TRBV18 with TRBJ1-1; D is uncertain. Trimming removed 0 bases from V and 3 bases from J, with 8 bases in between. Germline assignment: CDR1 KGHSH and CDR2 LQKENI. The CDR3 spans 14 residues. In DNA, the CDR3 is TGTGCCAGCTCACCACCGGGAGAATACACTGAAGCTTTCTTT. Amino acid sequence: CASSPPGEYTEAFF. Combining the CDR3 with reference TRBV18 and TRBJ1-1 gives the whole variable domain NAGVMQNPRHLVRRRGQEARLRCSPMKGHSHVYWYRQLPEEGLKFMVYLQKENIIDESGMPKERFSAEFPKEGPSILRIQQVVRGDSAAYFCASSPPGEYTEAFFGQGTRLTVV.

The V call is TRBV5-4, the J call TRBJ1-2, with 10 bases lining up with TRBD1. There are 14 residues in the CDR3. After removal of 2 bases from V and 8 bases from J, the junction contained 6 bases not matched to a gene. Germline loops: CDR1 SGHNT, CDR2 YYREEE (reference sequence). In nucleotides, the CDR3 is TGTGCCAGCAGCTTCGGACAGGGGGAACAGGGCTACACCTTC. Residues: CASSFGQGEQGYTF.

This clone was found once. The genes are TRBV6-4 and TRBJ1-1; 11 bases are a match to TRBD1. Trimming took 6 bases from V and 4 from J; bases not matched to a gene: 4. This CDR3 contains 14 residues. The V gene's germline CDR1 is MRHNA and CDR2 SNTAGT. CDR3 amino acids: CASRGQGGATEAFF. The CDR3 DNA reads TGTGCCAGCAGGGGACAGGGGGGGGCCACTGAAGCTTTCTTT.

The V call is TRBV5-6, the J call TRBJ2-6; the D gene is possibly TRBD2 (5 bases). Germline CDR1 is SGHDT and CDR2 is YYEEEE. The CDR3 is made up of 15 amino acids. Trimming took 0 bases from V and 3 from J, leaving 7 bases between them. The CDR3 coding sequence is TGTGCCAGCAGCTTGGGAGGGAGTGGGGCCAACGTCCTGACTTTC. It yields the protein CASSLGGSGANVLTF.

The V call is TRBV7-9, the J call TRBJ1-1; D gene unclear. Germline loops: CDR1 SEHNR, CDR2 FQNEAQ (reference sequence). Trimming took 5 bases from V and 4 from J, leaving 11 bases between them. The length of the CDR3 is 13 residues. The CDR3 DNA follows: TGTGCCAGCAGCCATCCAGGTGGCACTGAAGCTTTCTTT. It specifies CASSHPGGTEAFF.

V and J are TRBV24-1 and TRBJ2-7; TRBD1 matches 7 bases. Trimming at V came to 3 bases and at J to 4 bases, leaving 8 bases not matched to a gene. The germline gives CDR1 KGHDR, CDR2 SFDVKD. The CDR3 length is 15 residues. CDR3 nucleotides: TGTGCCACCAGTGATCCCCGGACAGGAGCATACGAGCAGTACTTC. Its translation is CATSDPRTGAYEQYF.

This chain joins TRBV18 and TRBJ1-6; a possible D gene is TRBD1 (5 bases). Germline loops: CDR1 KGHSH, CDR2 LQKENI. This CDR3 has 15 amino acids. Trimming took 4 bases from V and 5 from J, leaving 12 bases between them. The CDR3 DNA is TGTGCCAGCTCACGGTCAGGGCCGAATAATTCACCCCTCCACTTT. Translating it yields CASSRSGPNNSPLHF.

This chain joins TRBV19 and TRBJ1-5, with TRBD1 as a possible D gene (6 bases). In germline, CDR1 is LNHDA, CDR2 SQIVND (reference sequence). This CDR3 is built from 15 residues. V lost 7 bases and J lost 3, with 16 bases in between. The DNA for the CDR3 is TGTGCCAGTATATCCGGGACAACGAACAATCAGCCCCAGCATTTT. Residues: CASISGTTNNQPQHF.

This chain joins TRBV7-2 and TRBJ1-2; D not certain. The V end was cut by 1 base, the J end by 8 bases, with 14 bases between. There are 14 residues in the CDR3. Germline loops: CDR1 SGHTA, CDR2 FQGNSA. The CDR3 region is CASSLEGKRSGYTF. CDR3 DNA: TGTGCCAGCAGCTTAGAAGGCAAAAGGAGCGGCTACACCTTC.

The chain carries TRBV7-8 and TRBJ2-1, with TRBD1 matching over 7 bases. J gave up 1 base and V 3 bases, and 6 bases lay outside the gene matches. CDR3 length: 16 residues. In germline, CDR1 is SGHVS, CDR2 FQNEAQ. The CDR3 sequence: CASSFLTGSSYNEQFF. The CDR3 DNA follows: TGTGCCAGCAGCTTCTTGACAGGGTCTTCCTACAATGAGCAGTTCTTC.

This clone was observed once. This chain joins TRBV20-1 and TRBJ2-7; 11 bases map to TRBD1. The V and J ends lost 3 bases and 4 bases, in that order; junction bases with no gene match: 11. Germline lookup yields CDR1 DFQATT and CDR2 SNEGSKA (reference sequence). The CDR3 has 16 residues. CDR3 nucleotide sequence: TGCAGTGCTAGTGGTCTTCCGGGACAGGGGGTGTACGAGCAGTACTTC. Protein: CSASGLPGQGVYEQYF.

The gene calls are TRBV6-6 and TRBJ1-1, with 9 positions matching TRBD1. This CDR3 is 16 amino acids long. V gave up 5 bases and J gave up 5 bases; unmatched junction bases: 12. The germline V gene has CDR1 MNHNY and CDR2 SVGAGI (reference sequence). CDR3 amino acids: CASSNQRQGGPTEAFF. CDR3 sequence (DNA): TGTGCCAGCAGTAACCAACGACAGGGGGGACCAACTGAAGCTTTCTTT.